Below are 8 T cell receptor beta chains sequenced from a single sample in a study of vaccination and CD4 T cells after COVID-19 (dated by TCRdb to 2021 to 2024). Sample treatment or condition, as interpreted from the label and publication: roughly 10-day PBMC culture with coronavirus spike peptide pools or control peptides (ViraFEST assay). Antigens for these TCRs are unknown. Preparation of the library involved PCR. The sequencer was an Illumina iSeq 100. DNA from cultured CD4+ T cells was subjected to TCR sequencing with the Oncomine TCR Beta short-read assay at the Johns Hopkins FTIC core. Using fastp at Q25 and MiXCR, TCRdb reprocessed the public reads and kept productive beta chains. Records with the same CDR3 protein are collapsed into one entry carrying the most frequent genes and DNA. Across this sample there are some 11,000 distinct CDR3 sequences, with roughly 80% seen only once. Around a tenth of the sample rests with the top ten.

Input material: CD4+ T cells from blood, cultured in vitro. Receptors were obtained from a human donor who had recovered from COVID-19.

This clonotype was seen more than once but under ten times. J is TRBJ1-2 and V is TRBV20-1; D may be TRBD1 (6 bases). V was cut by 6 bases and J by 0 bases, with 14 bases left in between. The CDR3 covers 14 residues. Germline assignment: CDR1 DFQATT and CDR2 SNEGSKA (reference sequence). CDR3 in amino acids: CSAPTGIANYGYTF. CDR3 nucleotides: TGCAGTGCGCCCACAGGGATAGCTAACTATGGCTACACCTTC.

This clonotype was recorded once. This chain connects TRBV6-5 to TRBJ1-6, with TRBD1 identical over 7 bases. The CDR3 length is 17 residues. Germline lookup yields CDR1 MNHEY and CDR2 SVGAGI. Trimming took 2 bases from V and 7 from J; bases not matched to a gene: 11. The CDR3, as DNA: TGTGCCAGCAGTTACCCCAGGGGGGGGGCCGTAAATTCACCCCTCCACTTT. It yields the protein CASSYPRGGAVNSPLHF.

J is TRBJ1-1 and V is TRBV20-1; D unclear. The CDR3 totals 13 residues. V lost 0 bases to trimming and J lost 6 bases, with 11 bases between them. CDR1 and CDR2 (germline): DFQATT, SNEGSKA (reference sequence). CDR3 bases: TGCAGTGCTAGAGATGCCGGGGTGGCTGAAGCTTTCTTT. The encoded protein is CSARDAGVAEAFF.

The rearrangement links TRBV7-2 to TRBJ2-5, with 7 bases that match TRBD1. CDR3 length: 16 residues. Germline values: CDR1 SGHTA, CDR2 FQGNSA. J lost 4 bases, V lost 5 bases, and 13 bases had no gene match. The CDR3 loop reads CASSHSQGRIIETQYF. The CDR3 bases are TGTGCCAGCAGCCACTCACAGGGGCGGATAATAGAGACCCAGTACTTC.

This sequence joins TRBV6-1 and TRBJ1-2, with 7 bases lining up with TRBD1. V lost 6 bases to trimming and J lost 1 base; unmatched junction nucleotides: 5. Germline V gene sequence: CDR1 MNHNS, CDR2 SASEGT. The CDR3 runs to 14 residues. CDR3 DNA: TGTGCCAGCAGCCGACAGGGCGATAACTATGGCTACACCTTC. It translates to CASSRQGDNYGYTF.

The genes are TRBV28 and TRBJ2-5, with unresolved D. From germline, CDR1 is MDHEN and CDR2 SYDVKM. V lost 2 bases, J lost 5 bases, and 9 bases lay in between. The CDR3 has 13 residues. The CDR3 spells CASSLIRTETQYF. The CDR3 DNA is TGTGCCAGCAGTTTAATCAGGACGGAGACCCAGTACTTC.

The chain is built from TRBV7-8 and TRBJ2-7, with TRBD1 as a possible D gene (5 bases). The CDR3 loop spans 14 amino acids. Germline lookup yields CDR1 SGHVS and CDR2 FQNEAQ. Trimming shortened V by 1 base and J by 2 bases, and 9 bases separated the two germline ends. The CDR3: CASSLEGKTYEQYF. The CDR3 DNA sequence: TGTGCCAGCAGCTTAGAGGGGAAAACCTACGAGCAGTACTTC.

This clonotype turned up a few times. V usage is TRBV7-2 and J usage is TRBJ1-3, with D maybe TRBD1 (5 bases). CDR3 length: 11 residues. V lost 5 bases and J lost 15, with 14 bases in between. Germline V gene sequence: CDR1 SGHTA, CDR2 FQGNSA. The CDR3 DNA reads as TGTGCCAGCAGCCCTGGGGCTTCCACATATTTT. This translates into CASSPGASTYF.